One T cell receptor (beta chain) is described in this entry. This clone's antigen is unknown. Base qualities are not recorded, but no much larger clone differs from it by a single base. This entry comes from a study of blood T cell repertoires in COVID-19 (dated by TCRdb to 2018 to 2020). With regard to the full study: The collaborator samples originated in the United States, Italy and Spain and spanned the acute and convalescent phases of COVID-19. The dataset comprised deeply sampled blood TCRbeta repertoires from subjects exposed to, actively infected with, or recovered from COVID-19. The samples were drawn from the first 160 participants of the ongoing ImmuneRACE study and from 950 to 1,500 subjects provided by 6 global collaborators. Where available, HLA class I and class II types were taken from metadata supplied by the sample provider and were not determined by assay-based typing. The prospective study material was composed of cDNA or gDNA derived from T cells, B-cell-depleted T cells, or PBMCs. Nearly every sample came with metadata listing a de-identified subject ID, COVID-19 status, age in years and sex. The repertoires were released in a freely available public database intended as a resource for research on the immune response to SARS-CoV-2. Beyond this particular receptor, the publication reports: The amount of clinical and demographic metadata varied by source and participant and was provided uncurated.

Each collaborating institution followed its own protocols to collect whole blood in K2EDTA tubes. For TCRbeta analysis, collaborator samples were shipped as frozen whole blood, as isolated PBMCs, or as DNA extracted from either sample type. TCRbeta CDR3 regions were amplified from genomic DNA using the immunoSEQ Assay, a bias-controlled multiplex PCR. On the authors' methods: The number of nucleated cells in each sample was estimated by amplification of reference gene primers within the assay. To quantify the absolute abundance of each unique TCRbeta CDR3 rearrangement, sequence reads were collapsed and filtered. For each sample, productive Simpson clonality was calculated as the square root of Simpson's diversity index across productive rearrangements. Sourced from immuneACCESS, this table was stored by TCRdb with only in-frame sequences that have V and J called. A share of the clones is absent; for the studies checked, an unresolved V gene accounts for under half, and the remainder has no known explanation. V and J calls and clone size are those listed in that table; D and trimming were worked out from the DNA. The sample table contains about 70,000 clones; only one count was recorded for 80% to 90% of them. The ten largest make up 4% to 5.5% of the sample.

The CDR3 runs 13 residues from the cysteine to the phenylalanine. CDR3 DNA is the only sequence kept; it has 39 bases, read in frame from the first base. Ends trimmed: V by 7 bases, J by 3 bases; bases unmatched to a gene: 5. CDR1 is given as MGHDK and CDR2 as SYGVNS, both from the germline V gene. The sample taken for sequencing was peripheral blood. The sequence is built from TRBV25-1 and TRBJ2-7, with 8 bases aligning to TRBD2. The TCR comes from a man aged 45-60 years with active COVID-19. CDR3 reads: CASTRTSSYEQYF. The DNA sequence follows: TGTGCCAGCACCCGGACTAGCAGCTACGAGCAGTACTTC.